The 17 T cell receptor beta chains in this list originate from one sample, sequenced in a study of CXCR3-negative and CXCR3-positive naive CD8 T cells. 5' RACE with UMI labels generated the TRB cDNA libraries. TCRdb derives one entry per CDR3 protein from the 5' RACE reads, leaving out DNA. The sample has approximately 70,000 distinct CDR3 sequences. The sample was naive CXCR3- CD8+ T cells from blood. Regarding subset: CD45RO-CCR7+CD27+CD95- naive CD8+ T cells lacking CXCR3 (TNR3-). The receptors here all came from a human donor in good health. Some clones in this sample may be carry-over from other donors' samples.

This chain connects TRBV11-2 to TRBJ2-1; the TCRdb call, TRBD1, lacks DNA for checking. This CDR3 spans 16 amino acids. From germline, CDR1 is SGHAT and CDR2 FQNNGV. CDR3 in amino acids: CASSLVSLAPDDEQFF.

The chain is built from TRBV28 and TRBJ2-1; TCRdb's assignment of TRBD2 cannot be checked, as there is no DNA. Looked up from germline, CDR1 is MDHEN and CDR2 is SYDVKM. The CDR3 is 14 amino acids. CDR3 residues: CASSTSGILNEQFF.

V and J are TRBV7-3 and TRBJ2-1; TCRdb proposes TRBD1, but this gene call is untestable without DNA. Per the germline V gene, CDR1 is SGHTA and CDR2 is FQGTGA. This CDR3 region has 13 residues. The CDR3 region is CASSSLQGYEQFF.

V and J are TRBV14 and TRBJ2-1. CDR3 length: 13 residues. Germline assignment: CDR1 SGHDN and CDR2 FVKESK. The CDR3 region is CASSPLAYNEQFF.

This chain joins TRBV9 and TRBJ1-6. The CDR3 runs to 14 residues. Germline lookup yields CDR1 SGDLS and CDR2 YYNGEE. CDR3 amino acids: CASSVDSGNSPLHF.

The chain is built from TRBV7-3 and TRBJ2-3. The CDR3 extends over 12 amino acids. The germline CDR1 and CDR2 sequences are SGHTA and FQGTGA. CDR3 loop: CASSSRADTQYF.

This chain connects TRBV7-6 to TRBJ2-7; TCRdb designates TRBD1, a call that cannot be tested without DNA. CDR1 SGHVS and CDR2 FNYEAQ come from the germline V gene. The CDR3 has 14 amino acids. The chain's CDR3 is CASSLAGGHDEQYF.

V and J are TRBV20-1 and TRBJ2-7; TCRdb's D call of TRBD1 is untestable without DNA. This CDR3 region has 13 residues. Germline CDR1 reads DFQATT; CDR2 reads SNEGSKA (reference sequence). This CDR3 is CSARSVRGPEQYF.

CDR3 residues: CATGGESSYNEQFF. The J gene is TRBJ2-1, the V gene TRBV2; checking the TCRdb D call of TRBD2 is not possible without DNA. The CDR3 extends over 14 amino acids. The V gene's germline CDR1 is SNHLY and CDR2 FYNNEI.

This chain uses TRBV12-3 or TRBV12-4 with TRBJ2-5; checking the TCRdb D call of TRBD1 is not possible without DNA. The CDR3 is made up of 16 amino acids. CDR3 sequence: CASSTTGQGYAETQYF.

The chain uses TRBV25-1 and TRBJ2-1; TCRdb returns TRBD1, unconfirmable since there is no DNA. The CDR3 loop spans 13 amino acids. Germline CDR1 reads MGHDK; CDR2 reads SYGVNS. The CDR3 spells CASSRVSYNEQFF.

The chain employs TRBV10-3 and TRBJ2-7; the TCRdb D gene call, TRBD1, has no DNA to confirm it. Germline lookup yields CDR1 ENHRY and CDR2 SYGVKD. CDR3 length: 13 amino acids. CDR3 protein: CAISVGQGDEQYF.

The chain recombines TRBV7-3 with TRBJ2-1; TCRdb names TRBD1, which stays unverified in the absence of DNA. Germline values: CDR1 SGHTA, CDR2 FQGTGA. CDR3 length: 17 residues. This chain's CDR3 is CASSFIPGQGRYNEQFF.

The chain combines TRBV28 with TRBJ2-3. CDR1 MDHEN and CDR2 SYDVKM come from the germline V gene. The CDR3 has 11 amino acids. The CDR3 here is CASSEPDTQYF.

The gene calls are TRBV24-1 and TRBJ2-1; with no DNA, the TCRdb D assignment of TRBD2 cannot be verified. The CDR3 totals 18 residues. Per the germline V gene, CDR1 is KGHDR and CDR2 is SFDVKD. This CDR3 is CATSDLRTSGRFYNEQFF.

The chain has TRBV6-1 and TRBJ2-1; TCRdb lists TRBD2, though no DNA is available to test this call. Germline values: CDR1 MNHNS, CDR2 SASEGT. The CDR3 runs to 14 residues. This CDR3 reads CAIKAGTSKGEQFF.

V gene TRBV7-6 combines with J gene TRBJ2-3; the TRBD2 assignment by TCRdb is unverifiable without DNA. This CDR3 region has 15 residues. Germline-derived CDR1 and CDR2 are SGHVS and FNYEAQ. The chain's CDR3 is CASSSLAGNTDTLYF. Full variable domain (outside the CDR3, taken from reference TRBV7-6 and TRBJ2-3): GAGVSQSPRYKVTKRGQDVALRCDPISGHVSLYWYRQALGQGPEFLTYFNYEAQQDKSGLPNDRFSAERPEGSISTLTIQRTEQRDSAMYRCASSSLAGNTDTLYFGPGTRLTVL.